This T cell receptor beta chain was identified during a study of T cells after yellow fever vaccination. The V and J ends lost 3 bases and 7 bases, in that order; junction bases with no gene match: 10. The V gene's germline CDR1 is SGHRS and CDR2 YFSETQ. The CDR3 is 15 residues long. Study-level results: FACS-sorted repertoires might harbor abundant contaminating clonotypes from the bulk population. Clonotypes found in both CD4 and CD8 compartments made up a small share. Most clones from primary vaccination were detected again post-booster (around 95% CD4, roughly 85% CD8).

The study made its TCR cDNA through 5'RACE template switching. That step introduced a universal primer site along with UMIs. TCRdb re-analysed the 5' RACE reads in MiXCR, keeping a single row per CDR3 protein. Here the sample spans under 300,000 distinct CDR3 sequences, 10% to 15% being singletons. Notes on this clonotype: Its antigen is as yet unknown.

Here the sequenced sample was CD4+ T cells sorted from PBMCs, taken 45 days after the yellow fever booster vaccination. This clonotype originated in a young man who received the YFV17D yellow fever vaccine. This chain uses TRBV5-1 with TRBJ2-1; 7 nucleotides line up with TRBD1. CDR3 DNA sequence: TGCGCCAGCAGCTCGAAGGCCGGGACAGTTAATGAGCAGTTCTTC. Translation: CASSSKAGTVNEQFF.